These 30 T cell receptor beta chains share one sample of origin, sequenced in a study of shared clonotypes between healthy human individuals. Clones were read by immunoSEQ multiplex PCR, and TCRdb kept only the in-frame ones, dropping some. The sample holds about 980,000 clones, around 80% seen once. Sequencing was done on a sample of memory CD4+ T cells sorted from blood. The subset here: CD45RA-negative fraction. These receptor sequences come from a man aged 18 to 30 in good health.

This clone came up many times. The CDR3 bases are TGTGCCAGCAGCTTAAACCAGGGTAACAATCAGCCCCAGCATTTT. Encoded protein: CASSLNQGNNQPQHF. The rearrangement uses TRBV7-8 and TRBJ1-5; D perhaps matches TRBD1 (5 bases). The CDR3 consists of 15 residues. Trimming stripped 2 bases from V and 3 bases from J, with 11 bases between. From germline, CDR1 is SGHVS and CDR2 FQNEAQ.

This clone is a singleton in its sample. This chain links TRBV28 with TRBJ1-1; D unresolved. Trimming removed 2 bases at V and 2 bases at J, with 9 bases between. Germline assignment: CDR1 MDHEN and CDR2 SYDVKM. The CDR3 spans 14 residues. Written as DNA, the CDR3 is TGTGCCAGCAGTTTAAAAGCAGGAAACACTGAAGCTTTCTTT. Amino acid sequence: CASSLKAGNTEAFF.

This clone was seen a single time. The gene calls are TRBV11-3 and TRBJ2-2; TRBD1 matches at 7 bases. V was pared by 5 bases and J by 4 bases, with 7 bases of the junction left unmatched. The CDR3 spans 15 residues. Germline CDR1 reads SGHNT; CDR2 reads YENEEA. CDR3 sequence reads: CASSASTGATGELFF. The CDR3 DNA sequence: TGTGCCAGCAGCGCGAGTACAGGGGCCACCGGGGAGCTGTTTTTT.

This clone has just one count. The gene calls are TRBV27 and TRBJ2-5; D gene uncertain. V was cut by 7 bases and J by 7 bases, with 10 bases left in between. The germline CDR1 and CDR2 sequences are MNHEY and SMNVEV (reference sequence). The CDR3 has 11 amino acids. This CDR3 is CASTFFGTQYF. CDR3 nucleotide sequence: TGTGCCAGCACCTTTTTTGGGACCCAGTACTTC.

This chain uses TRBV27 with TRBJ2-1; 8 positions match TRBD2. V was pared by 6 bases and J by 0 bases, with 4 bases of the junction left unmatched. This CDR3 region has 15 residues. Germline CDR1 reads MNHEY; CDR2 reads SMNVEV (reference sequence). CDR3 in amino acids: CASRSGGGSYNEQFF. CDR3 in DNA: TGTGCCAGCAGATCGGGAGGGGGCTCCTACAATGAGCAGTTCTTC.

Turning to this clone: The same CDR3 can be traced to other DNA sequences in this sample. V and J are TRBV7-2 and TRBJ1-2; D uncertain. Germline V gene data show CDR1 as SGHTA and CDR2 as FQGNSA. The CDR3 is 13 residues long. Trimming pared 1 base from V and 2 bases from J, leaving 5 bases between. CDR3 nucleotides: TGTGCCAGCAGCTTAGGCCTGAACTATGGCTACACCTTC. Translated: CASSLGLNYGYTF.

This clone has a handful of counts. This rearrangement joins TRBV5-1 to TRBJ1-6; 7 bases fit TRBD1. This CDR3 region has 12 residues. After removal of 3 bases from V and 18 bases from J, the junction contained 9 bases not matched to a gene. Germline V lookup: CDR1 SGHRS, CDR2 YFSETQ. The CDR3: CASSSGQPPPHF. CDR3 in DNA: TGCGCCAGCAGCTCGGGACAGCCGCCTCCCCACTTT.

This clone showed up just a few times. The J gene is TRBJ1-6, the V gene TRBV28; D remains ambiguous. V lost 10 bases, J lost 5 bases, and 9 bases lay in between. The CDR3 spans 12 residues. In germline, CDR1 is MDHEN, CDR2 SYDVKM. The CDR3 protein is CATAENNSPLHF. CDR3 sequence (DNA): TGTGCCACGGCGGAGAATAATTCACCCCTCCACTTT.

The J gene is TRBJ2-2, the V gene TRBV9; 13 nucleotides line up with TRBD2. This CDR3 is 16 amino acids long. Per germline, CDR1 SGDLS and CDR2 YYNGEE. Trimming took 4 bases from V and 7 from J; bases not matched to a gene: 7. The CDR3 DNA follows: TGTGCCAGCAGCTCTGGACTAGCGGGAGCTGACGGGGAGCTGTTTTTT. The encoded protein is CASSSGLAGADGELFF.

This chain joins TRBV29-1 and TRBJ1-4; the D gene is possibly TRBD1 (5 bases). V lost 1 base and J lost 8, with 11 bases in between. From germline, CDR1 is SQVTM and CDR2 ANQGSEA. The CDR3 extends over 13 amino acids. The CDR3 DNA is TGCAGCGTTGAAGTTGGGGCGGGAGAAAAACTGTTTTTT. As protein: CSVEVGAGEKLFF.

The chain combines TRBV11-3 with TRBJ2-5, with 8 bases lining up with TRBD1. The ends lost 3 bases at V and 1 base at J; junction bases unmatched: 10. This CDR3 comprises 17 residues. Germline CDR1 and CDR2: SGHNT and YENEEA. CDR3 DNA: TGTGCCAGCAGCTTGGGACAGGTCGACGGTGGCCAAGAGACCCAGTACTTC. As protein: CASSLGQVDGGQETQYF.

The chain carries TRBV6-1 and TRBJ1-2; no clear D gene. In germline, CDR1 is MNHNS, CDR2 SASEGT. Between the trimmed V and J ends, which lost 7 bases and 2 bases, there was a span of 17 bases. CDR3 length: 15 residues. DNA for the CDR3: TGTGCCAGCATTCACCGGGATACTCCAAACTATGGCTACACCTTC. It is translated as CASIHRDTPNYGYTF.

This clone was recorded only once. The V call is TRBV13, the J call TRBJ1-6; no clear D gene. The CDR3 is made up of 14 amino acids. V lost 0 bases, J lost 11 bases, and 11 bases lay in between. Germline V gene lookup returns CDR1 PRHDT and CDR2 FYEKMQ (reference sequence). This chain's CDR3 is CASSLGQDRAPLHF. The CDR3 region has the DNA TGTGCCAGCAGCTTAGGGCAGGACCGGGCACCCCTCCACTTT. The variable domain in full, with the rest retrieved from reference TRBV13 and TRBJ1-6, is AAGVIQSPRHLIKEKRETATLKCYPIPRHDTVYWYQQGPGQDPQFLISFYEKMQSDKGSIPDRFSAQQFSDYHSELNMSSLELGDSALYFCASSLGQDRAPLHFGNGTRLTVT.

This clone has a handful of counts. The CDR3 region is CASSSRTEKDYNEQFF. CDR3 nucleotides: TGTGCCAGCAGTTCCCGGACAGAAAAAGACTACAATGAGCAGTTCTTC. The rearrangement uses TRBV28 and TRBJ2-1; TRBD1 is a possible D gene (6 bases). The CDR3 is 16 residues long. Between the trimmed V and J ends, which lost 4 bases and 3 bases, there was a span of 16 bases. Germline lookup yields CDR1 MDHEN and CDR2 SYDVKM.

The rearrangement links TRBV11-3 to TRBJ2-1; 8 positions match TRBD1. Trimming cost V 5 bases and J 4 bases; bases outside gene matches: 4. Per the germline V gene, CDR1 is SGHNT and CDR2 is YENEEA. This CDR3 contains 14 residues. The CDR3 DNA sequence: TGTGCCAGCAGCGCAGGGGGCCTATACAATGAGCAGTTCTTC. Its protein is CASSAGGLYNEQFF.

This clone occurred once. The chain carries TRBV30 and TRBJ2-5, with D tentatively TRBD2 (6 bases). The J call is in doubt because the DNA end fits TRBJ2-7 better. This CDR3 has 14 residues. Germline V gives CDR1 GTSNPN, CDR2 SVGIG (reference sequence). CDR3 protein: CAWSGGDWSYEQYF. Written as DNA, the CDR3 is TGTGCCTGGAGTGGTGGGGACTGGTCCTACGAGCAGTACTTC.

The V call is TRBV19, the J call TRBJ1-6; D is perhaps TRBD1 (6 bases). The V end lost 7 bases, the J end lost 6 bases, and 13 bases lay between the germline ends. The length of the CDR3 is 14 residues. Germline CDR1 LNHDA, CDR2 SQIVND (reference sequence). The CDR3 loop reads CASTYREGNSPLHF. As DNA, the CDR3 is TGTGCCAGTACATACAGGGAGGGTAATTCACCCCTCCACTTT.

The chain couples TRBV11-2 to TRBJ2-7; the D is unclear. This CDR3 comprises 15 residues. Germline V lookup: CDR1 SGHAT, CDR2 FQNNGV. V lost 0 bases to trimming and J lost 2 bases, with 11 bases between them. The CDR3 loop reads CASSLDATVAYEQYF. CDR3 coding DNA: TGTGCCAGCAGCTTAGATGCAACAGTTGCCTACGAGCAGTACTTC. Together with reference TRBV11-2 and TRBJ2-7, the CDR3 gives the full variable domain: EAGVAQSPRYKIIEKRQSVAFWCNPISGHATLYWYQQILGQGPKLLIQFQNNGVVDDSQLPKDRFSAERLKGVDSTLKIQPAKLEDSAVYLCASSLDATVAYEQYFGPGTRLTVT.

The rearrangement joins TRBV5-1 to TRBJ2-5; D is possibly TRBD1 or TRBD2 (7 bases each). This CDR3 is built from 15 residues. V lost 1 base, J lost 1 base, and 11 bases lay in between. The germline gives CDR1 SGHRS, CDR2 YFSETQ. DNA for the CDR3: TGCGCCAGCAGCTTGCAGGGGGGGTTCCAAGAGACCCAGTACTTC. Translating it yields CASSLQGGFQETQYF.

CDR3 in DNA: TGTGCCAGCAGGGGGGACACTGCTACCACAGATACGCAGTATTTT. It specifies CASRGDTATTDTQYF. This chain joins TRBV2 and TRBJ2-3, with a possible D match to TRBD1 (6 bases). The CDR3 contains 15 residues. With 6 bases removed from V and 2 bases from J, the gap between germline ends came to 15 bases. The germline V gene has CDR1 SNHLY and CDR2 FYNNEI.

The chain recombines TRBV5-4 with TRBJ2-5; D is perhaps TRBD1 or TRBD2 (5 bases each). Germline V gene lookup returns CDR1 SGHNT and CDR2 YYREEE (reference sequence). The CDR3 consists of 13 residues. Trimming took off 5 bases at V and 2 bases at J, with 10 bases between the two ends. CDR3 residues: CASRWDQQETQYF. The CDR3 DNA reads as TGTGCCAGCAGGTGGGACCAACAAGAGACCCAGTACTTC.

This clone appeared once. The chain combines TRBV14 with TRBJ2-7; D possibly corresponds to TRBD2 (6 bases). Germline CDR1 reads SGHDN; CDR2 reads FVKESK. This CDR3 region has 15 residues. Between the trimmed V and J ends, which lost 3 bases and 2 bases, there was a span of 14 bases. The CDR3 DNA is TGTGCCAGCAGCCAGGCGGGACTGCCGACCTACGAGCAGTACTTC. Translated, it gives CASSQAGLPTYEQYF. Using reference TRBV14 and TRBJ2-7 for the parts outside the CDR3, the full variable domain is EAGVTQFPSHSVIEKGQTVTLRCDPISGHDNLYWYRRVMGKEIKFLLHFVKESKQDESGMPNNRFLAERTGGTYSTLKVQPAELEDSGVYFCASSQAGLPTYEQYFGPGTRLTVT.

The chain couples TRBV7-2 to TRBJ2-2; a possible D gene is TRBD1 (6 bases). The CDR3 has 15 residues. CDR1 is SGHTA and CDR2 is FQGNSA in the germline V gene. The V end was cut by 3 bases, the J end by 0 bases, with 8 bases between. CDR3 in amino acids: CASSLDSANTGELFF. The CDR3 DNA is TGTGCCAGCAGCTTGGACAGCGCGAACACCGGGGAGCTGTTTTTT. Based on the CDR3 plus reference TRBV7-2 and TRBJ2-2, the full variable domain is GAGVSQSPSNKVTEKGKDVELRCDPISGHTALYWYRQSLGQGLEFLIYFQGNSAPDKSGLPSDRFSAERTGGSVSTLTIQRTQQEDSAVYLCASSLDSANTGELFFGEGSRLTVL.

This clone appeared once. This chain links TRBV5-6 with TRBJ2-7; 8 nucleotides match TRBD1. From germline, CDR1 is SGHDT and CDR2 YYEEEE. The V gene end was trimmed by 0 bases and the J gene end by 3 bases; junction bases not matched to a gene: 2. The CDR3 length is 14 residues. CDR3 amino acids: CASSLDGTGYEQYF. CDR3 DNA: TGTGCCAGCAGCTTGGATGGGACAGGCTACGAGCAGTACTTC.

This rearrangement joins TRBV5-6 to TRBJ1-4; D not resolved. The germline V gene encodes CDR1 SGHDT and CDR2 YYEEEE. V gave up 3 bases and J gave up 8 bases, with 14 bases separating them. This CDR3 spans 14 amino acids. The CDR3 DNA sequence: TGTGCCAGCAGCTCTTACGTCGCGGGGGAAAAACTGTTTTTT. Its translation is CASSSYVAGEKLFF.

V usage is TRBV30 and J usage is TRBJ2-5; 8 nucleotides align to TRBD1. Matching the DNA end better, TRBJ2-7 makes the J call doubtful. CDR3 length: 14 amino acids. In germline, CDR1 is GTSNPN, CDR2 SVGIG (reference sequence). The CDR3 protein is CAWSGGTGLGEQYF. As DNA, the CDR3 is TGTGCCTGGAGTGGGGGGACAGGCTTGGGCGAGCAGTACTTC.

The V and J genes are TRBV4-1 and TRBJ1-2, with 7 bases that match TRBD1. The CDR3 has 20 amino acids. Losses at the gene ends were 3 bases for V and 8 bases for J; bases not matched to a gene: 27. The V gene's germline CDR1 is MGHRA and CDR2 YSYEKL. The CDR3 protein is CASSQDPGLLLGGGASGYTF. The CDR3 DNA reads TGCGCCAGCAGCCAGGACCCTGGACTCCTACTGGGAGGGGGCGCGTCGGGCTACACCTTC.

The chain links TRBV5-1 to TRBJ2-7, with TRBD2 matching 8 bases. Germline V gene data show CDR1 as SGHRS and CDR2 as YFSETQ. With V trimmed by 2 bases and J by 6 bases, 4 bases remained unmatched. This CDR3 contains 13 residues. Written as DNA, the CDR3 is TGCGCCAGCAGCTTTGGCGGGAGGAGCGAGCAGTACTTC. This gives the protein CASSFGGRSEQYF. Full variable domain (outside the CDR3, taken from reference TRBV5-1 and TRBJ2-7): KAGVTQTPRYLIKTRGQQVTLSCSPISGHRSVSWYQQTPGQGLQFLFEYFSETQRNKGNFPGRFSGRQFSNSRSEMNVSTLELGDSALYLCASSFGGRSEQYFGPGTRLTVT.

This clone was observed a handful of times. The CDR3 is CASSSLDGNYGYTF. CDR3 DNA: TGCGCCAGCAGCTCACTCGACGGGAACTATGGCTACACCTTC. The chain has TRBV4-1 and TRBJ1-2, with D unclear. Trimming shortened V by 5 bases and J by 2 bases, and 12 bases separated the two germline ends. This CDR3 region has 14 residues. Germline V CDR1 and CDR2: MGHRA, YSYEKL.

The V call is TRBV5-8, the J call TRBJ1-5; no clear D gene. The CDR3 runs to 17 residues. Trimming stripped 2 bases from V and 2 bases from J, with 17 bases between. Germline lookup yields CDR1 SGHTS and CDR2 YDEGEE. In DNA, the CDR3 is TGTGCCAGCAGCTTCGGCCTAGCGGGTGTGGGCAATCAGCCCCAGCATTTT. Translation: CASSFGLAGVGNQPQHF.